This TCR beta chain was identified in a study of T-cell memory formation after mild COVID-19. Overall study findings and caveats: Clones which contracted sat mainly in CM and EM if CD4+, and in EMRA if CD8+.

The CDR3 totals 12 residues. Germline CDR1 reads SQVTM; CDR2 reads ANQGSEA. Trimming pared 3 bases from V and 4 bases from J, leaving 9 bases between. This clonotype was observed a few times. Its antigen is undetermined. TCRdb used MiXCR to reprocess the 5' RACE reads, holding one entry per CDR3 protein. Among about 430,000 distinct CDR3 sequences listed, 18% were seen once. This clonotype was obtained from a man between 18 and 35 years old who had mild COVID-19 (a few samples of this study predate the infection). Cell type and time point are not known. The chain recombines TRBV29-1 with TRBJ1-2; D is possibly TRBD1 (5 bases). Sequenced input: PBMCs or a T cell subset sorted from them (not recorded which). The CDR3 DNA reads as TGCAGCGTTGATCTGGGGACCTATGGCTACACCTTC. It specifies CSVDLGTYGYTF.